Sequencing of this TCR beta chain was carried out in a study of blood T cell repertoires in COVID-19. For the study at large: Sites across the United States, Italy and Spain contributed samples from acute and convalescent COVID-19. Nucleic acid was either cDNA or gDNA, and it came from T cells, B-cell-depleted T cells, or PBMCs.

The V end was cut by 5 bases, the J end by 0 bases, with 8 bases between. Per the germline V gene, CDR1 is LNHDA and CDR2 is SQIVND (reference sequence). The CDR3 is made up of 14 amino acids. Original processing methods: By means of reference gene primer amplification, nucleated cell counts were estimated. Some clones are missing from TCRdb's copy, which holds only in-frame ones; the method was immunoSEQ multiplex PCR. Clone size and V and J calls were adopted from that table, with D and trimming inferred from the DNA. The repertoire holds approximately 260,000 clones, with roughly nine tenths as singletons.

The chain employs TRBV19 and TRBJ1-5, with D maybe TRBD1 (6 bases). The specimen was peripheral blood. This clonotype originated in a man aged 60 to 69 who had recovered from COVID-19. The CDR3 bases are TGTGCCAGTAGTTGGACAGATAGCAATCAGCCCCAGCATTTT. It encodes CASSWTDSNQPQHF. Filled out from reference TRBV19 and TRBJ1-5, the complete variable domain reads DGGITQSPKYLFRKEGQNVTLSCEQNLNHDAMYWYRQDPGQGLRLIYYSQIVNDFQKGDIAEGYSVSREKKESFPLTVTSAQKNPTAFYLCASSWTDSNQPQHFGDGTRLSIL.